The clone carrying this TCR beta chain was seen ten or more times. The antigen is not known. The CDR3 length is 17 residues. V gave up 4 bases and J gave up 0 bases, with 16 bases separating them. The germline V gene encodes CDR1 MNHEY and CDR2 SMNVEV (reference sequence). Molecular-barcoded quantitative 5'-RACE produced these TCR beta libraries. One entry per CDR3 protein results from TCRdb running MiXCR on the 5' RACE reads. Seen here are about 240,000 distinct CDR3 sequences, roughly a tenth observed once, and the top ten hold 6% to 8.5%. The data were obtained in a study of CD8 T cells in ankylosing spondylitis. Study-level findings and limits: There was reportedly significant enrichment of clones that were disease-linked in matched ankylosing spondylitis synovial fluid. Roughly eight highly homologous variants made up a TCR beta motif that seemed to typify ankylosing spondylitis blood.

This chain links TRBV27 with TRBJ2-1, with D perhaps TRBD2 (6 bases). This clonotype was obtained from a male donor with ankylosing spondylitis or in good health (not recorded which). Sample: blood, either unsorted or a sorted T cell fraction (not recorded which). The CDR3 loop reads CASSSPRGSSSYNEQFF. In DNA, the CDR3 is TGTGCCAGCAGTTCCCCCCGGGGGAGCAGCTCCTACAATGAGCAGTTCTTC.